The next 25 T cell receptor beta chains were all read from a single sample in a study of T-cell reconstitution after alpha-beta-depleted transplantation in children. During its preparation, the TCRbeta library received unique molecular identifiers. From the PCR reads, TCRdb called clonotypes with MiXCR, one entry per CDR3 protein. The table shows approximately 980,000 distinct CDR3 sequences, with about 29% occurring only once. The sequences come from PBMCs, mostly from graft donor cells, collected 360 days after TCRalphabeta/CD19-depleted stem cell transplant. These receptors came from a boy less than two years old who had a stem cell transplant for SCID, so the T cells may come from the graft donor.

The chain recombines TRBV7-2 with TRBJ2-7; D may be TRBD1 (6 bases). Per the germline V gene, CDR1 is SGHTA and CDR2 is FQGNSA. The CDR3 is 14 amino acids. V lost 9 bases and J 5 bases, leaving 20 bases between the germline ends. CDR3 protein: CASRPQGSIDEQYF. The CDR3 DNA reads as TGTGCCAGTCGTCCCCAGGGGTCGATCGACGAGCAGTACTTC.

The CDR3 nucleotides read TGTGCCAGCAGCTTAGCGACAGGCTCCTCTGGAAACACCATATATTTT. Translated, it gives CASSLATGSSGNTIYF. The chain carries TRBV7-2 and TRBJ1-3; possibly TRBD1 for D (6 bases). The CDR3 is made up of 16 amino acids. CDR1 and CDR2 (germline): SGHTA, FQGNSA. V was shortened by 0 bases and J by 0 bases, with 9 bases between the two germline ends. Looking up the rest from reference TRBV7-2 and TRBJ1-3 gives the full variable domain: GAGVSQSPSNKVTEKGKDVELRCDPISGHTALYWYRQSLGQGLEFLIYFQGNSAPDKSGLPSDRFSAERTGGSVSTLTIQRTQQEDSAVYLCASSLATGSSGNTIYFGEGSWLTVV.

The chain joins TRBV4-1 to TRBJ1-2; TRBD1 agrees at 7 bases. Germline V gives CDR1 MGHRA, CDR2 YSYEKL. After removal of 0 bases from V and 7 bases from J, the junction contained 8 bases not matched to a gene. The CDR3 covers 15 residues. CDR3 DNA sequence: TGCGCCAGCAGCCAAGACGAACAGGGGATGAGTGGCTACACCTTC. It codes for CASSQDEQGMSGYTF.

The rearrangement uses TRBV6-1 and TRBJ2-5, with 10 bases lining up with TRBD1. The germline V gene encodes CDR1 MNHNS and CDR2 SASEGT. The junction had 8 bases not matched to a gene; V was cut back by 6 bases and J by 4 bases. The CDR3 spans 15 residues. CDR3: CASRFDRGHRETQYF. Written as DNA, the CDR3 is TGTGCCAGCAGATTCGACAGGGGGCATCGAGAGACCCAGTACTTC.

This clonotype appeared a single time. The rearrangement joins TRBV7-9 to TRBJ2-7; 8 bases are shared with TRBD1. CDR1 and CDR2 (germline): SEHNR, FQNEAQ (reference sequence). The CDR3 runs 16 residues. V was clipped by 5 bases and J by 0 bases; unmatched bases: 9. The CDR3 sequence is CASSHPPDRDSYEQYF. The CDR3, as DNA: TGTGCCAGCAGCCACCCCCCGGACAGGGACTCCTACGAGCAGTACTTC.

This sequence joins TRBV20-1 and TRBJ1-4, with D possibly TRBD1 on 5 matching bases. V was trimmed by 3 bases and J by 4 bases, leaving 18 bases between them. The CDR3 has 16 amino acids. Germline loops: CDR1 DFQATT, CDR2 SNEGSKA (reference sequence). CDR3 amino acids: CSASNAGLLINEKLFF. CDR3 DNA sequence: TGCAGTGCTAGTAATGCAGGGCTACTTATTAATGAAAAACTGTTTTTT.

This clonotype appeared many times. The CDR3 nucleotides read TGTGCCAGCAGTCGGGTAGACGGGGAGCTGTTTTTT. It encodes CASSRVDGELFF. The chain uses TRBV28 and TRBJ2-2; no clear D gene. Germline V gives CDR1 MDHEN, CDR2 SYDVKM. Trimming stripped 5 bases from V and 7 bases from J, with 8 bases between. The CDR3 has 12 amino acids.

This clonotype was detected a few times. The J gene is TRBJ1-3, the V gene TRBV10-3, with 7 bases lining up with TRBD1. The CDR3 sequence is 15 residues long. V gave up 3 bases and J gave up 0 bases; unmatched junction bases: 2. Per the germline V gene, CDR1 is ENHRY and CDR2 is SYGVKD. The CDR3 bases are TGTGCCATCAGTGAAGGGGGCCACTCTGGAAACACCATATATTTT. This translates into CAISEGGHSGNTIYF.

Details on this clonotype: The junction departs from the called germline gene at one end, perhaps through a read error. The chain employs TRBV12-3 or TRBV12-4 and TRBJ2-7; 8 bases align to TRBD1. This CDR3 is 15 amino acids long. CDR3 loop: CPSSAQGGSSYEQYF. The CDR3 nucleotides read TGTCCCAGCAGCGCACAGGGGGGTAGCTCCTACGAGCAGTACTTC.

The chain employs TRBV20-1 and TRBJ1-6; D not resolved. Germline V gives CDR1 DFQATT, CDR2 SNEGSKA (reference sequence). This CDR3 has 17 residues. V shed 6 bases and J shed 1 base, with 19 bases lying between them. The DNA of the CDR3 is TGCAGTGCCCCGAGCGGCGAGATATGGTCCTATAATTCACCCCTCCACTTT. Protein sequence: CSAPSGEIWSYNSPLHF.

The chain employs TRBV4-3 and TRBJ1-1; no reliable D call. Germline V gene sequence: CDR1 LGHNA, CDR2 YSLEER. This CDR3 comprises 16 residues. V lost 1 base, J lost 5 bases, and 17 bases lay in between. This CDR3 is CASSQGGGRLGTEAFF. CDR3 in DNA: TGCGCCAGCAGCCAAGGTGGAGGCAGGCTCGGAACTGAAGCTTTCTTT.

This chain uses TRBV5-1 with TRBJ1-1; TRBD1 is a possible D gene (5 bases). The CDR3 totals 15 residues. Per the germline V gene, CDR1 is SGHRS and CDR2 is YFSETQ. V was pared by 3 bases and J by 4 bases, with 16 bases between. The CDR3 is CASSSRPGIGTEAFF. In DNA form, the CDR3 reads TGCGCCAGCAGCTCCCGCCCAGGGATCGGCACTGAAGCTTTCTTT.

The CDR3 spells CASSPGTGYLIYNEQFF. DNA of the CDR3: TGTGCCAGCAGCCCCGGGACAGGGTACCTAATTTACAATGAGCAGTTCTTC. The chain recombines TRBV12-3 or TRBV12-4 with TRBJ2-1; 9 nucleotides line up with TRBD1. CDR3 length: 17 residues. After removal of 6 bases from V and 4 bases from J, the junction contained 13 bases not matched to a gene.

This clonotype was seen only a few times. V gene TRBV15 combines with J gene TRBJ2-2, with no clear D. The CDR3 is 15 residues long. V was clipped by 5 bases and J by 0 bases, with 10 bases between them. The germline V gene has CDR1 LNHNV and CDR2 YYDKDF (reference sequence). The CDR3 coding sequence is TGTGCCACCAGCCCCCGGAGTTCGAACACCGGGGAGCTGTTTTTT. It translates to CATSPRSSNTGELFF.

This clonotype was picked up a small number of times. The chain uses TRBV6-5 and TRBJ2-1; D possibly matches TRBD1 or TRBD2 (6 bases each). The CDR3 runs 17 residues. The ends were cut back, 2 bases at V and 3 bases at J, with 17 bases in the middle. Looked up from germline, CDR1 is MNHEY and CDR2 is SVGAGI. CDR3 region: CASSYKGGQAYYNEQFF. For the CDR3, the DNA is TGTGCCAGCAGTTACAAGGGGGGCCAAGCCTACTACAATGAGCAGTTCTTC.

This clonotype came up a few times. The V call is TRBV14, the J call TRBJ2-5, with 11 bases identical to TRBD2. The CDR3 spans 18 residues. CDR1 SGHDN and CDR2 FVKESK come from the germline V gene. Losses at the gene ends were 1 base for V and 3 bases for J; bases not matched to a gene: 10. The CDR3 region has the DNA TGTGCCAGCAGCCAAGGCCTTTTTAGCGGGGGGGCCGAAGAGACCCAGTACTTC. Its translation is CASSQGLFSGGAEETQYF.

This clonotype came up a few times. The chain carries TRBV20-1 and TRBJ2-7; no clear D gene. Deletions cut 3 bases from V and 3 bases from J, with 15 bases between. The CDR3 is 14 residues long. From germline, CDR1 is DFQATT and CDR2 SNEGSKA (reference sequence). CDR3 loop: CSASEPILHYEQYF. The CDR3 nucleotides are TGCAGTGCTAGCGAACCGATACTTCACTACGAGCAGTACTTC.

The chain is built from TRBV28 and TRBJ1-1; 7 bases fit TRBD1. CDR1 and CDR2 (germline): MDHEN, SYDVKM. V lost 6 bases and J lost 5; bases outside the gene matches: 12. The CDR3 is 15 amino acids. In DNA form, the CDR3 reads TGTGCCAGCAGACCATATGACAGGGTGGGGACTGAAGCTTTCTTT. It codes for CASRPYDRVGTEAFF. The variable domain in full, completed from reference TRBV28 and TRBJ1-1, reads DVKVTQSSRYLVKRTGEKVFLECVQDMDHENMFWYRQDPGLGLRLIYFSYDVKMKEKGDIPEGYSVSREKKERFSLILESASTNQTSMYLCASRPYDRVGTEAFFGQGTRLTVV.

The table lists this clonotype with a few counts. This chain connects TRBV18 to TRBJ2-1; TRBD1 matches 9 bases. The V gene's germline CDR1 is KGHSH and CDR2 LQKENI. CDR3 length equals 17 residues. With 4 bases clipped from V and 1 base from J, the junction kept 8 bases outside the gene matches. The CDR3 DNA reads TGTGCCAGCTCACACCGGGACAGGGTGGCATCCTACAATGAGCAGTTCTTC. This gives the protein CASSHRDRVASYNEQFF.

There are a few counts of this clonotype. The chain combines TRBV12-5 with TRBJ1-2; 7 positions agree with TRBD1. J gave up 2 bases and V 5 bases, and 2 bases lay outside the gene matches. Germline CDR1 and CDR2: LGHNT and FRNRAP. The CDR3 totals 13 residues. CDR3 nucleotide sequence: TGTGCTAGTGGTCCGACAGGGAACTATGGCTACACCTTC. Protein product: CASGPTGNYGYTF.

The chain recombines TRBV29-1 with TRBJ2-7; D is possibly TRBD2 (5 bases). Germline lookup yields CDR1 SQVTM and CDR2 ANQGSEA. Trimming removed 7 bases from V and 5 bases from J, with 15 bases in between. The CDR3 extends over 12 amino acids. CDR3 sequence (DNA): TGCAGCGCCCGACGGGGAAACAACGAGCAGTACTTC. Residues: CSARRGNNEQYF.

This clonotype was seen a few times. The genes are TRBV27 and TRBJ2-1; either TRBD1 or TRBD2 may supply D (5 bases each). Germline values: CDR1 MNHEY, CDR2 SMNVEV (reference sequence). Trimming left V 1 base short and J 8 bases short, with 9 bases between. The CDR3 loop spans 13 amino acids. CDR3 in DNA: TGTGCCAGCAGTTTATACGAGGGGCATGAGCAGTTCTTC. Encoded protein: CASSLYEGHEQFF.

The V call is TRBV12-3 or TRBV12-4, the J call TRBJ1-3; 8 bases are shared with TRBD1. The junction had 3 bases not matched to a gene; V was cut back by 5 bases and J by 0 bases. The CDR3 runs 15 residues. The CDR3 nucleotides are TGTGCCAGCAGTCAGACAGGGGCCTCTGGAAACACCATATATTTT. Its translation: CASSQTGASGNTIYF.

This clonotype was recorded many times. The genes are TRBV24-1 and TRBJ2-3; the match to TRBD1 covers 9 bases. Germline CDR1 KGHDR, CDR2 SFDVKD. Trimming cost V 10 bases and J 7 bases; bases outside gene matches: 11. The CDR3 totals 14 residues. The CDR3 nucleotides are TGTGCCACTTCACCGGGACAGGGTTTCCATACGCAGTATTTT. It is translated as CATSPGQGFHTQYF.

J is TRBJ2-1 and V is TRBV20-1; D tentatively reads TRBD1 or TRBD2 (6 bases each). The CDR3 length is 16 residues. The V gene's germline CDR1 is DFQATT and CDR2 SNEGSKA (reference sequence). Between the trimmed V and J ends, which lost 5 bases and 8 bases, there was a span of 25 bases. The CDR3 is CSAHSGGRFEADEQFF. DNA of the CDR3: TGCAGTGCTCATTCCGGGGGCCGTTTTGAAGCCGATGAGCAGTTCTTC.